The next 2 T cell receptor beta chains were all read from a single sample in a study of cytomegalovirus exposure and HLA in healthy donors. Vbeta (60) and Jbeta (13) primers were used in the PCR. The data were produced by immunoSEQ multiplex PCR, yet TCRdb's version contains in-frame clones alone and is incomplete. Among over 150,000 clones listed, more than 80% were seen once. Sequenced: PBMCs. These receptors originate from a young man in good health and CMV-seronegative.

The rearrangement links TRBV9 to TRBJ1-2; 9 nucleotides agree with TRBD1. The CDR3 spans 18 residues. J gave up 3 bases and V 4 bases, and 16 bases lay outside the gene matches. CDR1 is SGDLS, CDR2 YYNGEE, per germline. CDR3 sequence reads: CASSPGSRTGVIYYGYTF. The CDR3 coding sequence is TGTGCCAGCAGCCCAGGATCTCGGACAGGGGTAATCTACTATGGCTACACCTTC.

The gene calls are TRBV6-5 and TRBJ2-7; TRBD1 agrees at 7 bases. Germline V gives CDR1 MNHEY, CDR2 SVGAGI. This CDR3 spans 14 amino acids. The V and J ends lost 2 bases and 2 bases, in that order; junction bases with no gene match: 3. CDR3 region: CASSYDQGAYEQYF. The CDR3 nucleotides read TGTGCCAGCAGTTACGACCAGGGGGCCTACGAGCAGTACTTC.